Presented here are 31 T cell receptor beta chains from one specimen sequenced in a study of sequential checkpoint blockade in melanoma. Sample treatment: randomized to nivolumab then ipilimumab (arm A) or the reverse (arm B). Profiling relied on immunoSEQ multiplex PCR, and the TCRdb table lists in-frame clones only, not all of them. Found here are roughly 20,000 clones, approximately 80% of them singletons; the top ten hold about half. The specimen was CD8+ T cells sorted from blood (inferred from file names), collected from a patient given nivolumab and ipilimumab in sequence. These receptors all stem from a human donor with melanoma.

V and J are TRBV7-8 and TRBJ2-7; perhaps TRBD2 as D (6 bases). CDR1 is SGHVS, CDR2 FQNEAQ, per germline. The CDR3 length is 15 residues. The germline V and J ends were trimmed by 3 bases and 1 base, with 13 bases remaining between them. The CDR3 here is CASSFGRGSSYEQYF. CDR3 nucleotide sequence: TGTGCCAGCAGCTTCGGGCGGGGCTCGTCCTACGAGCAGTACTTC.

The gene calls are TRBV27 and TRBJ1-2; D might be TRBD1 (6 bases). CDR1 is MNHEY, CDR2 SMNVEV, per germline (reference sequence). Trimming took off 3 bases at V and 7 bases at J, with 12 bases between the two ends. This CDR3 has 13 residues. The CDR3 here is CASSLLTGGGYTF. CDR3 in DNA: TGTGCCAGCAGTTTGCTGACAGGCGGTGGCTACACCTTC.

V gene TRBV7-9 combines with J gene TRBJ2-7, with D possibly being TRBD2 (5 bases). This CDR3 has 14 residues. The germline gives CDR1 SEHNR, CDR2 FQNEAQ (reference sequence). Trimming took 3 bases from V and 0 from J, leaving 9 bases between them. The CDR3, as DNA: TGTGCCAGCAGCTTGATCCGGGACTCCTACGAGCAGTACTTC. Residues: CASSLIRDSYEQYF.

The genes are TRBV4-3 and TRBJ2-7; 7 bases match TRBD2. CDR1 is LGHNA, CDR2 YSLEER, per germline. This CDR3 spans 15 amino acids. V lost 0 bases and J lost 7; bases outside the gene matches: 9. CDR3 sequence reads: CASSQDRSTAGEQYF. The CDR3 nucleotides are TGCGCCAGCAGCCAAGATAGGTCGACAGCGGGAGAGCAGTACTTC.

This clone appeared a single time. The rearrangement links TRBV29-1 to TRBJ2-3; tentatively, D is TRBD1 (6 bases). This CDR3 region has 16 residues. V shed 5 bases and J shed 4 bases, with 22 bases lying between them. Per germline, CDR1 SQVTM and CDR2 ANQGSEA. CDR3 region: CSVLGRLPGVADTQYF. The CDR3 DNA reads as TGCAGCGTTTTGGGCCGCTTGCCAGGGGTCGCAGATACGCAGTATTTT.

J is TRBJ1-2 and V is TRBV29-1; D gene ambiguous. The germline CDR1 and CDR2 sequences are SQVTM and ANQGSEA. V lost 6 bases to trimming and J lost 3 bases, with 8 bases between them. CDR3 length equals 11 residues. In nucleotides, the CDR3 is TGCAGCGTCCCCGGGGACTATGGCTACACCTTC. It is translated as CSVPGDYGYTF.

V and J are TRBV5-8 and TRBJ2-7, with 10 bases aligning to TRBD2. Germline V gene sequence: CDR1 SGHTS, CDR2 YDEGEE. The CDR3 length is 15 residues. V dropped 0 bases and J dropped 2; count of bases not matched to a gene: 2. The CDR3 DNA follows: TGTGCCAGCAGCTTGGCTAGCGGGAGTGCCTACGAGCAGTACTTC. As protein: CASSLASGSAYEQYF.

The rearrangement links TRBV7-2 to TRBJ2-7, with 7 bases identical to TRBD1. Germline V CDR1 and CDR2: SGHTA, FQGNSA. This CDR3 region has 15 residues. Unmatched junction bases numbered 5, after V lost 1 base and J lost 2 bases. The chain's CDR3 is CASSLEAQGTYEQYF. The DNA for the CDR3 is TGTGCCAGCAGCTTAGAGGCACAGGGGACCTACGAGCAGTACTTC.

J is TRBJ2-5 and V is TRBV6-6; 7 bases are shared with TRBD1. CDR1 and CDR2 from the germline V gene are MNHNY and SVGAGI (reference sequence). The CDR3 extends over 15 amino acids. The ends lost 1 base at V and 0 bases at J; junction bases unmatched: 2. CDR3 nucleotide sequence: TGTGCCAGCAGTTACTGGACAGGTTACCAAGAGACCCAGTACTTC. Translation: CASSYWTGYQETQYF.

The CDR3 is CASSLGSEYNEQFF. The CDR3, as DNA: TGTGCCAGCAGCTTAGGTTCGGAGTACAATGAGCAGTTCTTC. The chain employs TRBV7-9 and TRBJ2-1; D is ambiguous. V dropped 1 base and J dropped 4 bases, with 8 bases sitting between them. Germline loops: CDR1 SEHNR, CDR2 FQNEAQ (reference sequence). CDR3 size: 14 residues.

The genes are TRBV6-5 and TRBJ1-1; weak D call: TRBD1 (5 bases). The germline V and J ends were trimmed by 0 bases and 7 bases, with 9 bases remaining between them. This CDR3 spans 13 amino acids. Germline CDR1 reads MNHEY; CDR2 reads SVGAGI. DNA of the CDR3: TGTGCCAGCAGTTACTCGGGACTTGTTGAAGCTTTCTTT. This encodes CASSYSGLVEAFF.

This clone was recorded only once. The chain recombines TRBV27 with TRBJ2-7, with unresolved D. In germline, CDR1 is MNHEY, CDR2 SMNVEV (reference sequence). CDR3 length: 13 residues. V lost 0 bases to trimming and J lost 1 base, with 4 bases between them. CDR3 bases: TGTGCCAGCAGTTTATCAATATCCTACGAGCAGTACTTC. It specifies CASSLSISYEQYF.

This sequence joins TRBV5-4 and TRBJ1-3; TRBD1 might be the D (6 bases). This CDR3 has 18 amino acids. Germline V gene sequence: CDR1 SGHNT, CDR2 YYREEE (reference sequence). V lost 4 bases and J 0 bases, leaving 20 bases between the germline ends. CDR3 residues: CASSPEPGQRDSGNTIYF. CDR3 sequence (DNA): TGTGCCAGCAGCCCAGAGCCCGGACAGAGAGACTCTGGAAACACCATATATTTT.

The V gene is TRBV6-6, the J gene TRBJ1-1, with D unresolved. V was pared by 3 bases and J by 11 bases, with 16 bases between. The CDR3 extends over 13 amino acids. From germline, CDR1 is MNHNY and CDR2 SVGAGI (reference sequence). CDR3 nucleotide sequence: TGTGCCAGCAGTTATAAGGAGATTGCCCCTGCTTTCTTT. It encodes CASSYKEIAPAFF.

This clone was observed a single time. This rearrangement joins TRBV5-5 to TRBJ2-1; TRBD1 might be the D (6 bases). CDR3 size: 14 residues. In germline, CDR1 is SGHKS, CDR2 YYEKEE (reference sequence). Trimming left V 2 bases short and J 4 bases short, with 10 bases between. The DNA of the CDR3 is TGTGCCAGCAGCTTCTGGACAGATTACAATGAGCAGTTCTTC. Amino acids: CASSFWTDYNEQFF. Combining the CDR3 with reference TRBV5-5 and TRBJ2-1 gives the whole variable domain DAGVTQSPTHLIKTRGQQVTLRCSPISGHKSVSWYQQVLGQGPQFIFQYYEKEERGRGNFPDRFSARQFPNYSSELNVNALLLGDSALYLCASSFWTDYNEQFFGPGTRLTVL.

This chain links TRBV19 with TRBJ2-1, with a tentative D call TRBD1 (6 bases). CDR3 length: 16 amino acids. V lost 5 bases, J lost 4 bases, and 18 bases lay in between. In germline, CDR1 is LNHDA, CDR2 SQIVND (reference sequence). Here the CDR3 DNA reads TGTGCCAGTAGTCCGCGGCGAACGACAGGTTACAATGAGCAGTTCTTC. It codes for CASSPRRTTGYNEQFF. The entire variable domain, with the rest obtained from reference TRBV19 and TRBJ2-1, is as follows: DGGITQSPKYLFRKEGQNVTLSCEQNLNHDAMYWYRQDPGQGLRLIYYSQIVNDFQKGDIAEGYSVSREKKESFPLTVTSAQKNPTAFYLCASSPRRTTGYNEQFFGPGTRLTVL.

This sequence joins TRBV4-2 and TRBJ2-2; D is perhaps TRBD1 (6 bases). Germline V gives CDR1 LGHNA, CDR2 YNFKEQ. Trimming stripped 3 bases from V and 3 bases from J, with 14 bases between. The CDR3 contains 16 residues. In DNA, the CDR3 is TGTGCCAGCAGCCAGCCCTCGGACAGAGACACCGGGGAGCTGTTTTTT. Translation gives CASSQPSDRDTGELFF.

This clone was seen a single time. The rearrangement uses TRBV25-1 and TRBJ2-7, with 10 bases identical to TRBD1. V shed 5 bases, J shed 4 bases, and the junction held 5 bases outside the gene matches. CDR3 size: 14 residues. Per the germline V gene, CDR1 is MGHDK and CDR2 is SYGVNS. The DNA of the CDR3 is TGTGCCAGCAGTCCCGGGACAGGGGAGTACGAGCAGTACTTC. Translation: CASSPGTGEYEQYF.

The CDR3 protein is CASSRLKYEQYF. CDR3 DNA: TGTGCCAGCTCGCGACTTAAGTACGAGCAGTACTTC. The V and J genes are TRBV18 and TRBJ2-7; D not resolved. CDR1 is KGHSH, CDR2 LQKENI, per germline. CDR3 length equals 12 residues. V dropped 6 bases and J dropped 4 bases, with 10 bases sitting between them.

DNA of the CDR3: TGTGCCAGCAACGGGAGGACAGGGGGCTACAATGAGCAGTTCTTC. It yields the protein CASNGRTGGYNEQFF. The rearrangement links TRBV19 to TRBJ2-1; 10 nucleotides line up with TRBD1. The CDR3 is 15 residues long. The trim removed 9 bases at V and 3 bases at J, leaving 8 bases unmatched. Germline CDR1 and CDR2: LNHDA and SQIVND (reference sequence).

This chain's CDR3 is CASNRGDGNQPQHF. The CDR3 DNA reads as TGTGCCAGCAACAGGGGCGATGGCAATCAGCCCCAGCATTTT. The chain combines TRBV2 with TRBJ1-5, with 7 bases aligning to TRBD1. V lost 7 bases, J lost 2 bases, and 5 bases stayed unmatched. The CDR3 runs to 14 residues. The germline V gene encodes CDR1 SNHLY and CDR2 FYNNEI. The whole variable domain, remainder taken from reference TRBV2 and TRBJ1-5, is EPEVTQTPSHQVTQMGQEVILRCVPISNHLYFYWYRQILGQKVEFLVSFYNNEISEKSEIFDDQFSVERPDGSNFTLKIRSTKLEDSAMYFCASNRGDGNQPQHFGDGTRLSIL.

This sequence joins TRBV4-2 and TRBJ2-5, with a tentative D call TRBD2 (6 bases). The V end was cut by 1 base, the J end by 3 bases, with 12 bases between. Germline assignment: CDR1 LGHNA and CDR2 YNFKEQ. This CDR3 region has 15 residues. The CDR3 here is CASSQGGAEEETQYF. The CDR3, as DNA: TGTGCCAGCAGCCAAGGCGGGGCCGAAGAAGAGACCCAGTACTTC.

V is TRBV29-1 and J is TRBJ1-2, with TRBD1 as a possible D gene (5 bases). The germline V gene has CDR1 SQVTM and CDR2 ANQGSEA. The length of the CDR3 is 10 residues. V lost 7 bases to trimming and J lost 7 bases, with 10 bases between them. CDR3 DNA: TGCAGCGCTGGGGCTCCTGGCTACACCTTC. This translates into CSAGAPGYTF.

DNA for the CDR3: TGTGCCAGCAGTCTACAGGGGAACACTGAAGCTTTCTTT. Amino acids: CASSLQGNTEAFF. This rearrangement joins TRBV27 to TRBJ1-1; TRBD1 is a possible D gene (6 bases). The CDR3 contains 13 residues. V shed 5 bases and J shed 1 base, with 8 bases lying between them. Looked up from germline, CDR1 is MNHEY and CDR2 is SMNVEV (reference sequence).

This chain uses TRBV6-5 with TRBJ2-7; TRBD1 is a possible D gene (6 bases). Germline V gene sequence: CDR1 MNHEY, CDR2 SVGAGI. The CDR3 runs 14 residues. V lost 2 bases and J lost 2, with 10 bases in between. The CDR3 DNA sequence: TGTGCCAGCAGTTACGGGGGCACTCCCTACGAGCAGTACTTC. Amino acids: CASSYGGTPYEQYF.

Remarks on this clone: Without the conserved terminal phenylalanine or tryptophan, this CDR3 likely stems from a read error. The chain carries TRBV7-9 and TRBJ1-1, with D uncertain. V was cut by 8 bases and J by 7 bases, with 14 bases left in between. CDR1 is SEHNR and CDR2 is FQNEAQ in the germline V gene (reference sequence). This CDR3 has 12 amino acids. The CDR3 region has the DNA TGTGCCAGCTCATCCCCCGAGGGTGAAGCTTTCCTT. Its translation: CASSSPEGEAFL.

In DNA form, the CDR3 reads TGTGCCAGCAGTTTGAGTATCGGGGGCTATGGCTACACCTTC. Translating gives CASSLSIGGYGYTF. This chain connects TRBV13 to TRBJ1-2; maybe TRBD1 (5 bases). The germline V gene encodes CDR1 PRHDT and CDR2 FYEKMQ (reference sequence). CDR3 length: 14 residues. Trimming stripped 6 bases from V and 4 bases from J, with 15 bases between.

The rearrangement uses TRBV5-1 and TRBJ1-1, with TRBD1 as a possible D gene (5 bases). The CDR3 extends over 14 amino acids. V lost 2 bases to trimming and J lost 2 bases, with 10 bases between them. Germline V gene data show CDR1 as SGHRS and CDR2 as YFSETQ. The CDR3 DNA follows: TGCGCCAGCAGCTTACACAGGATCAACACTGAAGCTTTCTTT. This encodes CASSLHRINTEAFF.

The chain employs TRBV4-1 and TRBJ2-2, with a tentative D call TRBD1 (5 bases). This CDR3 spans 15 amino acids. The V end was cut by 0 bases, the J end by 0 bases, with 5 bases between. Germline V gene sequence: CDR1 MGHRA, CDR2 YSYEKL. CDR3 nucleotide sequence: TGCGCCAGCAGCCAAGACAGGGCGAACACCGGGGAGCTGTTTTTT. This encodes CASSQDRANTGELFF.

The chain joins TRBV6-1 to TRBJ2-5; the match to TRBD1 covers 9 bases. In germline, CDR1 is MNHNS, CDR2 SASEGT. V lost 4 bases and J lost 2; bases outside the gene matches: 2. The CDR3 is made up of 14 amino acids. The CDR3 DNA is TGTGCCAGCAGTGGGACAGGGGTGCAAGAGACCCAGTACTTC. It specifies CASSGTGVQETQYF.

A note on this clone: The same CDR3 also results from other DNA sequences found in this sample. V gene TRBV27 combines with J gene TRBJ1-1; the D gene is possibly TRBD1 (5 bases). The CDR3 runs 14 residues. V lost 5 bases to trimming and J lost 1 base, with 11 bases between them. The germline V gene has CDR1 MNHEY and CDR2 SMNVEV (reference sequence). In DNA form, the CDR3 reads TGTGCCAGCAGTCTAGGTCAGGGGAACACTGAAGCTTTCTTT. This codes for CASSLGQGNTEAFF.